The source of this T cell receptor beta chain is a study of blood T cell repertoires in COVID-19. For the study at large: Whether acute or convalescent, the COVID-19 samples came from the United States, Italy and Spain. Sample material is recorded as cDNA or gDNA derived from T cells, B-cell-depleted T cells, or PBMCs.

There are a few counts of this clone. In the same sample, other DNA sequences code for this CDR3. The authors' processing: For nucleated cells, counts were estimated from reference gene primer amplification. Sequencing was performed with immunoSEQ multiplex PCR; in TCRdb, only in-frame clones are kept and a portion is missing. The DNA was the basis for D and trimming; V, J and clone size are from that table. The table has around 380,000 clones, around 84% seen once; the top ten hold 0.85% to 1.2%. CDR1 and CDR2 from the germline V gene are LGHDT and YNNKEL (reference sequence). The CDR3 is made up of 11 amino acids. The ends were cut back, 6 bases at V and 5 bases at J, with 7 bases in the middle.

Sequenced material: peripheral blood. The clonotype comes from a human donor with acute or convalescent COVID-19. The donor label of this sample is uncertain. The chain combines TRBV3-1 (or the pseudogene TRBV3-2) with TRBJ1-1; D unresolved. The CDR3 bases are TGTGCCAGCAGGGGAGGGACTGAAGCTTTCTTT. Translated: CASRGGTEAFF.